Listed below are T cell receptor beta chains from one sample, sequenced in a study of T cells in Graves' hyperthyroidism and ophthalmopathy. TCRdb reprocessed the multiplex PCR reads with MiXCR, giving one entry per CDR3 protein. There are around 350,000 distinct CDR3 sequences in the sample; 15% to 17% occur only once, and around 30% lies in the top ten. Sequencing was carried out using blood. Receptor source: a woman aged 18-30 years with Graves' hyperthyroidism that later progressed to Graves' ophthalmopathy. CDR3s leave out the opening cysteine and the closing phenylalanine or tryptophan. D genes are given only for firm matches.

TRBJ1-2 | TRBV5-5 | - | ASSFRRDLNYGYT
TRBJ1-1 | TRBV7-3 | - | ASSLSYESEAF
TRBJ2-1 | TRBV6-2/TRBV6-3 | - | ASRPLQGTPAGNEQF
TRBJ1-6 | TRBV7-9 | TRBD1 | ASSFTGGSSPLH
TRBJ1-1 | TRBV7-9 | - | ASSSGSLNTEAF
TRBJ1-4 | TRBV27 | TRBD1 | ASSLLGTGGRPGFNEKLF
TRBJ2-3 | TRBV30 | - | AWSVGGITDTQY
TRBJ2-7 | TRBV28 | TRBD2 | ASSNLREDYEQY
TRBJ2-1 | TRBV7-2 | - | ASSLVGIPSSYNEQF
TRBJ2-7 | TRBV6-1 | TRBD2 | ASTGTSGSYEQY
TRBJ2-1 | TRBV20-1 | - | SVRFFPKVSGSINEQF
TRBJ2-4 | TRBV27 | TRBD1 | ASSDRGGNIQY
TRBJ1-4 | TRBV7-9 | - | ASSFSISGYRREKLF
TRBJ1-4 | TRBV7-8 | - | ASSGLPNEKLF
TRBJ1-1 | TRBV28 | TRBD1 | ASSFEWTGRMNTEAF
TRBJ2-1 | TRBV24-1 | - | ATEERQPRREQF
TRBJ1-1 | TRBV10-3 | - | ASRKLQNGNTEAF
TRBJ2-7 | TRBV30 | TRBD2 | AWSPTGLAGKYEQY
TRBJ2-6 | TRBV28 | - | ASSSQSGANVLT
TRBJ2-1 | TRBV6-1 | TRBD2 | ASSLRWGAGGPSNYNEQF
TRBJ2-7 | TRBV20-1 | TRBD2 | SASTRKREGSEQY
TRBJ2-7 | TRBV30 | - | AWSVSQPYEQY
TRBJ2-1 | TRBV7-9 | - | ASSLENEQF
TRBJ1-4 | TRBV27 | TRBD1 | ASSAGTGGGEKLF
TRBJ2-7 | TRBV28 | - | ASTARVEQY
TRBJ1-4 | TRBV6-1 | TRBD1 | ASKGQVTEKLF
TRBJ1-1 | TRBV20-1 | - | SARGDMMNTEAF
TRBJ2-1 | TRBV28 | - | ASSSWALRRF
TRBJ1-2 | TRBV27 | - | ASGGDTLLYGYT
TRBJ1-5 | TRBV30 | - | AWSGYRGWRCNQPQH
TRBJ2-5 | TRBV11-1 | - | ASSPPREETQY
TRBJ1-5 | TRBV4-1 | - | ASSQWGPDQPQH
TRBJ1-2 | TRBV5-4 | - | ASSSGDRIFNYGYT